The 19 T cell receptor beta chains in this list originate from one sample, sequenced in a study of T cell responses to AZD1222 COVID-19 vaccine (TCRdb year 2021). The library relied on the immunoSEQ multiplex PCR assay. Here the immuneACCESS table is served through TCRdb, limited to in-frame sequences with V and J called. Missing clones are a known gap in these copies; in checked studies unresolved V genes cover under half, and the rest lacks a known reason. Recorded for this sample are 100,000 to 120,000 clones; 94% of them occurred a single time. Jointly, the top ten make up around 2.8% of the sample. The time point label, read with the paper, signifies: about 28 days (+/-7) after the second vaccine dose. This specimen consisted of peripheral blood, obtained 28 days after the second AZD1222 dose. The origin of the receptors is an adult who received the AZD1222 COVID-19 vaccine.

In this sample, this clone turned up once. This chain uses TRBV2 with TRBJ2-1, with TRBD2 as a possible D gene (5 bases). From germline, CDR1 is SNHLY and CDR2 FYNNEI. The CDR3 runs to 14 residues. The V end lost 7 bases, the J end lost 1 base, and 11 bases lay between the germline ends. CDR3 amino acids: CASKGGWSYNEQFF. The CDR3 coding sequence is TGTGCCAGCAAGGGCGGGTGGTCCTACAATGAGCAGTTCTTC.

The chain is built from TRBV6-5 and TRBJ1-2, with D perhaps matching TRBD1 (5 bases). The length of the CDR3 is 14 residues. The V gene lost 7 bases and the J gene lost 0 bases, with 12 bases spanning the gap. Looked up from germline, CDR1 is MNHEY and CDR2 is SVGAGI. The CDR3 sequence: CASKRGPSNYGYTF. Here the CDR3 DNA reads TGTGCCAGCAAAAGGGGTCCTTCTAACTATGGCTACACCTTC.

Concerning this clone itself: The same CDR3 can be traced to other DNA sequences in this sample. The V gene is TRBV3-1 (or the pseudogene TRBV3-2), the J gene TRBJ1-3; no firm D call. Germline assignment: CDR1 LGHDT and CDR2 YNNKEL (reference sequence). V lost 0 bases and J 1 base, leaving 7 bases between the germline ends. CDR3 size: 15 residues. The CDR3, as DNA: TGTGCCAGCAGCCAAGACACCGTGTCTGGAAACACCATATATTTT. Residues: CASSQDTVSGNTIYF.

The chain is built from TRBV7-9 and TRBJ1-4, with a weak D call TRBD1 (6 bases). CDR3 length equals 13 residues. The germline V gene has CDR1 SEHNR and CDR2 FQNEAQ (reference sequence). V was trimmed by 10 bases and J by 0 bases, leaving 9 bases between them. The CDR3 DNA reads as TGTGCCATAGGGGGTCCAACTAATGAAAAACTGTTTTTT. Translating gives CAIGGPTNEKLFF.

This clone came up once. V usage is TRBV18 and J usage is TRBJ1-2; D not resolved. Trimming took off 3 bases at V and 4 bases at J, with 18 bases between the two ends. There are 16 residues in the CDR3. From germline, CDR1 is KGHSH and CDR2 LQKENI. CDR3 residues: CASSPDRAYSSYGYTF. The CDR3 DNA sequence: TGTGCCAGCTCACCCGATAGGGCTTATAGTTCCTATGGCTACACCTTC.

This clone is a singleton in its sample. The chain couples TRBV9 to TRBJ1-6; no definite D call. Germline-derived CDR1 and CDR2 are SGDLS and YYNGEE. The V end lost 0 bases, the J end lost 2 bases, and 6 bases lay between the germline ends. The CDR3 is made up of 15 amino acids. CDR3 in amino acids: CASSVGIAYNSPLHF. In DNA form, the CDR3 reads TGTGCCAGCAGCGTAGGGATCGCCTATAATTCACCCCTCCACTTT.

This rearrangement joins TRBV5-1 to TRBJ1-1; TRBD1 aligns across 8 bases. The V gene's germline CDR1 is SGHRS and CDR2 YFSETQ. The CDR3 spans 16 residues. J gave up 5 bases and V 5 bases, and 14 bases lay outside the gene matches. CDR3 sequence: CASRGQGTIGGTEAFF. The CDR3 DNA follows: TGCGCCAGCAGAGGACAGGGAACCATCGGGGGGACTGAAGCTTTCTTT. Complete variable domain (other parts from reference TRBV5-1 and TRBJ1-1): KAGVTQTPRYLIKTRGQQVTLSCSPISGHRSVSWYQQTPGQGLQFLFEYFSETQRNKGNFPGRFSGRQFSNSRSEMNVSTLELGDSALYLCASRGQGTIGGTEAFFGQGTRLTVV.

This chain links TRBV27 with TRBJ2-6; no reliable D call. V lost 9 bases and J lost 5, with 17 bases in between. The CDR3 runs 15 residues. From germline, CDR1 is MNHEY and CDR2 SMNVEV (reference sequence). The CDR3 spells CASGILQGWANVLTF. DNA for the CDR3: TGTGCCAGTGGAATCCTACAAGGATGGGCCAACGTCCTGACTTTC.

This chain joins TRBV6-5 and TRBJ1-1; TRBD1 matches 8 bases. The ends lost 4 bases at V and 4 bases at J; junction bases unmatched: 8. This CDR3 spans 15 amino acids. CDR1 is MNHEY and CDR2 is SVGAGI in the germline V gene. CDR3 amino acids: CASSSPGQGSTEAFF. In DNA form, the CDR3 reads TGTGCCAGCAGTTCACCCGGACAGGGTTCCACTGAAGCTTTCTTT.

The J gene is TRBJ2-2, the V gene TRBV5-6; D is perhaps TRBD1 (5 bases). The CDR3 runs to 16 residues. CDR1 is SGHDT, CDR2 YYEEEE, per germline. The V and J ends lost 0 bases and 0 bases respectively, with 9 bases between them. This CDR3 is CASSLEYRTNTGELFF. The CDR3 DNA sequence: TGTGCCAGCAGCTTGGAGTACAGGACGAACACCGGGGAGCTGTTTTTT.

The J gene is TRBJ2-7, the V gene TRBV6-1, with 8 bases matching TRBD1. The germline V gene has CDR1 MNHNS and CDR2 SASEGT. The length of the CDR3 is 16 residues. Trimming at V came to 3 bases and at J to 1 base, leaving 8 bases not matched to a gene. CDR3 sequence: CASSDARDRLSYEQYF. In DNA, the CDR3 is TGTGCCAGCAGTGATGCACGGGACAGGCTATCCTACGAGCAGTACTTC.

The chain uses TRBV27 and TRBJ2-3; 7 nucleotides agree with TRBD2. Trimming removed 2 bases from V and 4 bases from J; junction bases left unmatched: 3. CDR1 is MNHEY, CDR2 SMNVEV, per germline (reference sequence). The CDR3 loop spans 14 amino acids. CDR3 region: CASSLERGADTQYF. The CDR3 DNA reads TGTGCCAGCAGTTTAGAGCGGGGAGCAGATACGCAGTATTTT.

V usage is TRBV6-1 and J usage is TRBJ2-7, with 9 bases lining up with TRBD2. This CDR3 comprises 15 residues. Trimming took 2 bases from V and 6 from J; bases not matched to a gene: 8. Germline assignment: CDR1 MNHNS and CDR2 SASEGT. CDR3 in amino acids: CASSEFSGSLAEQYF. As DNA, the CDR3 is TGTGCCAGCAGTGAATTTAGCGGGAGTCTGGCCGAGCAGTACTTC.

V and J are TRBV12-3 or TRBV12-4 and TRBJ1-1, with D unresolved. V lost 6 bases, J lost 1 base, and 9 bases lay in between. The CDR3 has 13 residues. Written as DNA, the CDR3 is TGTGCCAGCAGCCTAACACCGAACACTGAAGCTTTCTTT. Residues: CASSLTPNTEAFF.

This chain joins TRBV10-3 and TRBJ1-2; 9 nucleotides line up with TRBD1. CDR3 length: 16 residues. J lost 5 bases, V lost 3 bases, and 10 bases had no gene match. Germline V gives CDR1 ENHRY, CDR2 SYGVKD. CDR3 residues: CAISDHEVTGGYGYTF. CDR3 sequence (DNA): TGTGCCATCAGTGACCATGAGGTGACAGGGGGGTATGGCTACACCTTC.

The gene calls are TRBV10-3 and TRBJ2-1; TRBD2 might be the D (6 bases). The germline V gene encodes CDR1 ENHRY and CDR2 SYGVKD. Trimming took off 0 bases at V and 8 bases at J, with 14 bases between the two ends. This CDR3 comprises 15 residues. The DNA of the CDR3 is TGTGCCATCAGTGAGTCCGCGGGGCAGTTTCATGAGCAGTTCTTC. This gives the protein CAISESAGQFHEQFF.

The genes are TRBV5-1 and TRBJ1-4; TRBD1 agrees at 10 bases. This CDR3 is 15 amino acids long. With V trimmed by 4 bases and J by 4 bases, 4 bases remained unmatched. Germline V gene data show CDR1 as SGHRS and CDR2 as YFSETQ. CDR3 amino acids: CASSLGQGGNEKLFF. Written as DNA, the CDR3 is TGCGCCAGCAGCCTTGGACAGGGGGGTAATGAAAAACTGTTTTTT.

The rearrangement links TRBV12-5 to TRBJ2-3; TRBD1 matches at 7 bases. There are 16 residues in the CDR3. The V gene end was trimmed by 6 bases and the J gene end by 3 bases; junction bases not matched to a gene: 12. CDR1 and CDR2 (germline): LGHNT, FRNRAP. CDR3 region: CASGPQQGLGTDTQYF. The CDR3 DNA is TGTGCTAGTGGACCCCAACAGGGGCTAGGGACAGATACGCAGTATTTT.

The genes are TRBV12-5 and TRBJ1-1; no firm D call. V dropped 3 bases and J dropped 8 bases, with 13 bases sitting between them. The V gene's germline CDR1 is LGHNT and CDR2 FRNRAP. This CDR3 is built from 13 residues. This chain's CDR3 is CASGFISGIEAFF. In DNA form, the CDR3 reads TGTGCTAGTGGTTTTATTTCGGGTATCGAAGCTTTCTTT.